This TCR beta chain was profiled in a study of lymphopenia after photon versus proton radiotherapy (dated by TCRdb to between 2017 and 2020). In the study overall: In patients with gastrointestinal tumors who developed high-grade lymphopenia, the study compared the immunological effects of photon radiation therapy with those of proton radiation therapy. The cohort comprised under 25 patients with gastrointestinal tumors who received either photon or proton therapy and then developed lymphopenia. The goal of the study was to describe how the two radiation modalities differ in their effects on the immune system.

What the work shows at the level of the full study, not this receptor alone: The authors looked at the survival association only in patients who died, and they framed better survival with proton therapy as a possibility rather than a demonstrated result. Among patients across the cohort who died, overall survival time showed an inverse correlation with a larger post-nadir drop in TCR diversity. Proton-treated patients stayed relatively stable during treatment, while photon-treated patients lost naive T cells and TCR diversity and gained effector/memory populations. Once the lymphocyte count had reached its nadir, the repertoires of photon-treated patients showed oligoclonal expansion, particularly of CD8+ Temra cells, and this expansion drove the decline in diversity.

CDR1 and CDR2 were assigned from the germline V gene as SGHRS and YFSETQ. The CDR3 contains 12 residues, cysteine and phenylalanine counted. The CDR3 DNA has 36 bases and is translated from base 1. Relative to germline, V is 4 bases shorter and J is 7 bases shorter, with 12 bases between their ends. Library creation used the immunoSEQ multiplex PCR assay. Alongside multiparametric flow cytometry, deep sequencing of rearranged TCR beta loci was used to profile the T cell repertoires. In its TCRdb copy, this immuneACCESS table keeps in-frame sequences only and misses some clones. Where compared with another copy, unresolved V genes explain less than half of these, and the others have no known cause. The sample contains 40,000 or so clones, approximately 90% of them found a single time. The ten largest clones take up roughly 15% of the sample. Worth noting for this clone: Its specific antigen is unknown. Qualities for individual bases were not recorded, and no much larger clone is one base off.

The starting material was peripheral blood, obtained from a patient treated with photon-based radiotherapy. The sequence came from a man aged 60-69 years with cholangiocarcinoma. The sequence is built from TRBV5-1 and TRBJ2-7; there is no confident call for the D gene. The CDR3 loop reads CASSPAGYEQYF. The DNA sequence is TGCGCCAGCAGCCCCGCCGGGTATGAGCAGTACTTC.